The clone carrying this T cell receptor beta chain was seen ten or more times. What it binds is not known. The repertoire was sequenced with immunoSEQ multiplex PCR; TCRdb's copy has only in-frame clones and lacks some. This sample carries 45,000 to 55,000 clones, none of them present only once. The source of the sample is a study of T cell clonality in common variable immunodeficiency. Whole-study results and caveats: T cell subpopulation sequencing would be needed to explain CVID clonality. Reportedly, TCR beta sequences from common variable immunodeficiency showed fewer deletions and N-nucleotide insertions.

This sequence originates from a person aged 18 to 70 in good health. Specimen: peripheral blood mononuclear cells.

CDR3 loop: CASSSSNTGELFF. CDR3 bases read: TGTGCCAGCAGCTCCAGTAACACCGGGGAG. The rearrangement uses TRBV7-8 and TRBJ2-2; D is uncertain. The read finishes 3 residues shy of the CDR3 end, and the germline J gene is used to complete it. Germline assignment: CDR1 SGHVS and CDR2 FQNEAQ. Trimming cost V 4 bases and J 2 bases, with 5 bases left between them. The CDR3 consists of 13 residues.